This record covers a single T cell receptor beta chain. Trimming took 1 base from V and 4 from J; bases not matched to a gene: 6. Germline lookup yields CDR1 MNHNS and CDR2 SASEGT. This CDR3 spans 15 amino acids. These data originate in a study of blood T cell repertoires in COVID-19. The data were produced by immunoSEQ multiplex PCR, yet TCRdb's version contains in-frame clones alone and is incomplete. This sample has some 190,000 clones, with roughly 80% found just once. The J gene is TRBJ2-5, the V gene TRBV6-1; TRBD2 matches at 7 bases. Sequenced input: PBMCs or T cells enriched from blood (not recorded which). This receptor was obtained from a woman in her thirties who had recovered from COVID-19. The CDR3 region has the DNA TGTGCCAGCAGTGAAGGCCCGGGAGGAGGAGAGACCCAGTACTTC. This codes for CASSEGPGGGETQYF.